This T cell receptor beta chain was found in a study of blood T cell repertoires in COVID-19. The study drew participants aged about 18 to 89 years from some 25 US areas. This clone was seen only a few times. This CDR3 has 15 amino acids. Germline-derived CDR1 and CDR2 are SGDLS and YYNGEE. Trimming at V came to 3 bases and at J to 11 bases, leaving 9 bases not matched to a gene. Per the original methods: Reference gene primer amplification in the assay estimated nucleated cell counts. Data came from immunoSEQ multiplex PCR; TCRdb stores just in-frame clones and leaves some out. V and J calls and clone size are as listed in that table; D and trimming were resolved from the DNA. The table includes about 220,000 clones, roughly 80% detected once.

Sequencing was done on a sample of PBMCs or T cells enriched from blood (not recorded which). This chain connects TRBV9 to TRBJ1-4, with 11 bases matching TRBD1. This clonotype was obtained from a woman aged 40 to 49 who had been exposed to COVID-19. CDR3 coding DNA: TGTGCCAGCAGCGAGGGGACAGGGGGTGTGGAGAAACTGTTTTTT. Residues: CASSEGTGGVEKLFF.